This TCR beta chain was recorded in a study of CD8 T cells in Susac syndrome. The germline V gene encodes CDR1 MNHNS and CDR2 SASEGT. Between the trimmed V and J ends, which lost 11 bases and 4 bases, there was a span of 15 bases. There are 12 residues in the CDR3. Reverse transcription of roughly 0.5 to 1 ug RNA was performed with random hexamers. The amplification used immunoSEQ multiplex PCR on TCR beta CDR3; it spanned 54 Vbeta and 13 Jbeta. MiXCR was run by TCRdb on the immunoSEQ multiplex PCR reads, yielding one entry per CDR3 protein. Of 210,000 or so distinct CDR3 sequences detected, approximately 94% appear once; the ten largest clones hold 0.15% to 0.2%.

This chain connects TRBV6-1 to TRBJ2-7; no firm D call. The receptor comes from a human donor with Susac syndrome. The sequencing sample was made of CD4+ T cells from PBMCs. The CDR3: CAVHGPGYEQYF. The CDR3 DNA sequence: TGTGCCGTGCACGGGCCAGGTTACGAGCAGTACTTC.